Below, 26 T cell receptor beta chains from the same sample are listed, as sequenced in a study of CD8 T cells in Susac syndrome (dated by TCRdb to the late 2010s). Libraries were prepared through the immunoSEQ multiplex PCR assay. RNA was extracted using the RNeasy kit, and 0.5 to 1 microgram was reverse transcribed with random hexamers. TCRdb reworked the public reads: Q25 trimming with fastp, MiXCR clone assembly, productive beta chains retained. Records with the same CDR3 protein are collapsed into one entry carrying the most frequent genes and DNA. In this sample the table shows more than 200,000 distinct CDR3 sequences, about 94% of which occur a single time. Together, the top ten hold under 0.2% of the sample. The sample comprised CD4+ T cells from PBMCs. The receptors were sampled from a human donor with Susac syndrome.

The V call is TRBV5-1, the J call TRBJ1-1, with D perhaps matching TRBD1 (6 bases). The CDR3 contains 14 residues. Germline V gives CDR1 SGHRS, CDR2 YFSETQ. V was pared by 4 bases and J by 5 bases, with 15 bases between. The DNA of the CDR3 is TGCGCCAGCAGCGCGGCAGGGGAGAGGACTGAAGCTTTCTTT. The encoded protein is CASSAAGERTEAFF.

The genes are TRBV30 and TRBJ2-5; TRBD1 matches 8 bases. The CDR3 sequence is 12 residues long. The ends lost 4 bases at V and 4 bases at J; junction bases unmatched: 2. The V gene's germline CDR1 is GTSNPN and CDR2 SVGIG (reference sequence). The CDR3 nucleotides are TGTGCCTGGACAGGGGGCCGAGAGACCCAGTACTTC. Translation: CAWTGGRETQYF.

The V and J genes are TRBV2 and TRBJ2-5, with a possible D match to TRBD1 (5 bases). The CDR3 sequence is 13 residues long. V was shortened by 4 bases and J by 5 bases, with 11 bases between the two germline ends. CDR1 is SNHLY, CDR2 FYNNEI, per germline. The CDR3 loop reads CASSVRGAETQYF. The CDR3 region has the DNA TGTGCCAGCAGTGTTAGGGGTGCGGAGACCCAGTACTTC. The whole variable domain, filled in from reference TRBV2 and TRBJ2-5, reads EPEVTQTPSHQVTQMGQEVILRCVPISNHLYFYWYRQILGQKVEFLVSFYNNEISEKSEIFDDQFSVERPDGSNFTLKIRSTKLEDSAMYFCASSVRGAETQYFGPGTRLLVL.

The chain joins TRBV5-1 to TRBJ1-4, with unresolved D. Per the germline V gene, CDR1 is SGHRS and CDR2 is YFSETQ. The V end was cut by 1 base, the J end by 8 bases, with 12 bases between. CDR3 length: 14 amino acids. CDR3 coding DNA: TGCGCCAGCAGCTTGTCTACCGTAGAGGAAAAACTGTTTTTT. Its protein is CASSLSTVEEKLFF.

The rearrangement links TRBV6-5 to TRBJ2-7; D is unclear. CDR1 MNHEY and CDR2 SVGAGI come from the germline V gene. The length of the CDR3 is 11 residues. Deletions cut 6 bases from V and 5 bases from J, with 8 bases between. The CDR3 region is CASRYQDEQYF. The CDR3 nucleotides are TGTGCCAGCAGGTACCAGGACGAGCAGTACTTC.

The chain couples TRBV7-2 to TRBJ1-4; 9 bases align to TRBD1. J was trimmed by 7 bases and V by 5 bases; bases with no gene match: 5. The CDR3 length is 14 residues. CDR1 is SGHTA and CDR2 is FQGNSA in the germline V gene. The CDR3 loop is CASSQDRGSEKLFF. DNA for the CDR3: TGTGCCAGCAGCCAGGACAGGGGAAGTGAAAAACTGTTTTTT.

V gene TRBV27 combines with J gene TRBJ2-6; D remains unclear. The CDR3 is 14 residues long. The germline gives CDR1 MNHEY, CDR2 SMNVEV (reference sequence). Trimming shortened V by 7 bases and J by 4 bases, and 11 bases separated the two germline ends. CDR3 nucleotide sequence: TGTGCCAGCACCCCCAGCCGGGGGGCCAACGTCCTGACTTTC. Its translation is CASTPSRGANVLTF. Based on the CDR3 plus reference TRBV27 and TRBJ2-6, the full variable domain is EAQVTQNPRYLITVTGKKLTVTCSQNMNHEYMSWYRQDPGLGLRQIYYSMNVEVTDKGDVPEGYKVSRKEKRNFPLILESPSPNQTSLYFCASTPSRGANVLTFGAGSRLTVL.

This rearrangement joins TRBV7-3 to TRBJ2-1; no definite D call. Germline V gene data show CDR1 as SGHTA and CDR2 as FQGTGA. This CDR3 region has 13 residues. V was pared by 5 bases and J by 9 bases, with 14 bases between. CDR3 DNA: TGTGCCAGCAGCCCCTCAATCGACGGTGAGCAGTTCTTC. Its protein product is CASSPSIDGEQFF.

This clonotype showed up just once. This chain uses TRBV9 with TRBJ1-5; D call uncertain. Germline V gene sequence: CDR1 SGDLS, CDR2 YYNGEE. CDR3 length: 21 amino acids. The ends were cut back, 3 bases at V and 0 bases at J, with 28 bases in the middle. CDR3 in amino acids: CASSARLGRYLEDFSNQPQHF. DNA of the CDR3: TGTGCCAGCAGCGCCCGACTCGGACGTTACCTTGAAGATTTTAGCAATCAGCCCCAGCATTTT.

The CDR3 nucleotides read TGTGCCAGCAGGAACGGGGAGTTGGAGGCTTTCTTT. Protein sequence: CASRNGELEAFF. V is TRBV11-3 and J is TRBJ1-1; the D is unclear. Trimming pared 6 bases from V and 11 bases from J, leaving 16 bases between. CDR3 length: 12 residues. Germline V CDR1 and CDR2: SGHNT, YENEEA.

Here the CDR3 reads CASSSDILIPEAFF. The CDR3, as DNA: TGTGCCAGCAGTAGCGACATCCTAATACCTGAAGCTTTCTTT. The J gene is TRBJ1-1, the V gene TRBV27, with D hard to call. Germline values: CDR1 MNHEY, CDR2 SMNVEV (reference sequence). V lost 5 bases, J lost 6 bases, and 16 bases lay in between. This CDR3 contains 14 residues.

This chain joins TRBV20-1 and TRBJ2-5; 9 nucleotides match TRBD1. This CDR3 spans 13 amino acids. The germline V gene has CDR1 DFQATT and CDR2 SNEGSKA (reference sequence). With V trimmed by 6 bases and J by 5 bases, 7 bases remained unmatched. The CDR3 nucleotides read TGCAGTGCACTGGACAGGGGCTGGGAGACCCAGTACTTC. Amino acid sequence: CSALDRGWETQYF.

The V and J genes are TRBV15 and TRBJ1-6, with D tentatively TRBD1 (6 bases). Trimming took 5 bases from V and 8 from J, leaving 10 bases between them. Germline values: CDR1 LNHNV, CDR2 YYDKDF (reference sequence). There are 13 residues in the CDR3. The CDR3 loop reads CATSPRQDSPLHF. The CDR3, as DNA: TGTGCCACCAGCCCTCGACAGGATTCACCCCTCCACTTT.

The J gene is TRBJ1-2, the V gene TRBV6-5; no firm D call. Germline V gene lookup returns CDR1 MNHEY and CDR2 SVGAGI. This CDR3 spans 14 amino acids. V was clipped by 5 bases and J by 8 bases, with 18 bases between them. The CDR3 DNA reads as TGTGCCAGCAGTGCTGCCATCGGGAGAGGGGGCTACACCTTC. Translation: CASSAAIGRGGYTF.

The CDR3 DNA is TGCAGCGTTGCAGGAAGTCTCAATCAGCCCCAGCATTTT. Amino acid sequence: CSVAGSLNQPQHF. This chain uses TRBV29-1 with TRBJ1-5; D gene uncertain. V dropped 4 bases and J dropped 3 bases, with 10 bases sitting between them. The germline V gene has CDR1 SQVTM and CDR2 ANQGSEA. The CDR3 has 13 amino acids.

This clonotype is a singleton in its sample. The CDR3 DNA reads TGTGCCAGCAGCTCCCAGGCGGTGAGCACAGATACGCAGTATTTT. Protein: CASSSQAVSTDTQYF. The V gene is TRBV7-6, the J gene TRBJ2-3; D is unresolved. V was trimmed by 4 bases and J by 0 bases, leaving 11 bases between them. The CDR3 spans 15 residues. Per germline, CDR1 SGHVS and CDR2 FNYEAQ.

The J gene is TRBJ1-2, the V gene TRBV6-6, with 8 bases lining up with TRBD1. CDR3 length: 13 residues. The V gene's germline CDR1 is MNHNY and CDR2 SVGAGI (reference sequence). V was pared by 6 bases and J by 10 bases, with 10 bases of the junction left unmatched. CDR3 in amino acids: CASSPSDRADYTF. For the CDR3, the DNA is TGTGCCAGCAGCCCCTCGGACAGGGCGGACTACACCTTC.

The chain joins TRBV20-1 to TRBJ2-1; D remains unclear. CDR1 DFQATT and CDR2 SNEGSKA come from the germline V gene (reference sequence). This CDR3 contains 14 residues. Between the trimmed V and J ends, which lost 0 bases and 3 bases, there was a span of 9 bases. The CDR3 is CSARDRKHYNEQFF. For the CDR3, the DNA is TGCAGTGCTAGAGATCGGAAACACTACAATGAGCAGTTCTTC.

J is TRBJ1-6 and V is TRBV11-1; D not certain. Germline V gene sequence: CDR1 SGHAT, CDR2 FQDESV (reference sequence). V was clipped by 4 bases and J by 5 bases, with 3 bases between them. The CDR3 contains 12 residues. The CDR3 spells CASSSDNSPLHF. The CDR3 region has the DNA TGTGCCAGCAGCTCGGATAATTCACCCCTCCACTTT.

V gene TRBV7-2 combines with J gene TRBJ2-2, with D perhaps matching TRBD1 (5 bases). The germline gives CDR1 SGHTA, CDR2 FQGNSA. Trimming removed 1 base at V and 4 bases at J, with 7 bases between. This CDR3 region has 14 residues. CDR3 coding DNA: TGTGCCAGCAGCTTAGGACAGCCCACCGGGGAGCTGTTTTTT. Its protein is CASSLGQPTGELFF.

The chain couples TRBV6-2 or TRBV6-3 to TRBJ2-2; possible D gene TRBD2, 5 bases. CDR3 length: 15 amino acids. V lost 5 bases and J 3 bases, leaving 13 bases between the germline ends. From germline, CDR1 is MNHEY and CDR2 SVGEGT. As DNA, the CDR3 is TGTGCCAGCAGTCCCTGGACTGGATACACCGGGGAGCTGTTTTTT. This sequence encodes CASSPWTGYTGELFF.

The genes are TRBV20-1 and TRBJ2-7; TRBD1 matches 8 bases. V lost 5 bases to trimming and J lost 5 bases; unmatched junction nucleotides: 23. The CDR3 is made up of 18 amino acids. Germline V gene lookup returns CDR1 DFQATT and CDR2 SNEGSKA (reference sequence). CDR3 loop: CSALATLSSDRVGHEQYF. CDR3 DNA: TGCAGTGCTCTCGCGACCCTCTCGTCGGACAGGGTAGGCCACGAGCAGTACTTC.

V is TRBV5-1 and J is TRBJ2-1, with D possibly called TRBD1 or TRBD2 (5 bases each). V lost 0 bases and J lost 2, with 12 bases in between. Germline values: CDR1 SGHRS, CDR2 YFSETQ. This CDR3 is 16 amino acids long. The CDR3 DNA reads TGCGCCAGCAGCTTGGCCGGGGCTCATCCCTACAATGAGCAGTTCTTC. This translates into CASSLAGAHPYNEQFF.

The chain joins TRBV12-3 or TRBV12-4 to TRBJ1-1, with 10 bases fitting TRBD1. The CDR3 is made up of 14 amino acids. V was clipped by 5 bases and J by 1 base; unmatched bases: 1. This CDR3 is CASSRQGANTEAFF. The CDR3 region has the DNA TGTGCCAGCAGTCGACAGGGGGCGAACACTGAAGCTTTCTTT.

This clonotype was detected a few times. V usage is TRBV30 and J usage is TRBJ1-2; no firm D call. Between the trimmed V and J ends, which lost 0 bases and 2 bases, there was a span of 7 bases. Germline V lookup: CDR1 GTSNPN, CDR2 SVGIG (reference sequence). The CDR3 length is 13 residues. CDR3 in DNA: TGTGCCTGGAGTGTACGTGGGAACTATGGCTACACCTTC. Its protein product is CAWSVRGNYGYTF.

V and J are TRBV28 and TRBJ2-3, with D maybe TRBD1 (6 bases). This CDR3 has 16 amino acids. The V gene lost 6 bases and the J gene lost 3 bases, with 19 bases spanning the gap. Germline CDR1 is MDHEN and CDR2 is SYDVKM. The CDR3 region is CASSYHQQGRTDTQYF. Here the CDR3 DNA reads TGTGCCAGCAGCTACCACCAACAGGGAAGGACAGATACGCAGTATTTT.